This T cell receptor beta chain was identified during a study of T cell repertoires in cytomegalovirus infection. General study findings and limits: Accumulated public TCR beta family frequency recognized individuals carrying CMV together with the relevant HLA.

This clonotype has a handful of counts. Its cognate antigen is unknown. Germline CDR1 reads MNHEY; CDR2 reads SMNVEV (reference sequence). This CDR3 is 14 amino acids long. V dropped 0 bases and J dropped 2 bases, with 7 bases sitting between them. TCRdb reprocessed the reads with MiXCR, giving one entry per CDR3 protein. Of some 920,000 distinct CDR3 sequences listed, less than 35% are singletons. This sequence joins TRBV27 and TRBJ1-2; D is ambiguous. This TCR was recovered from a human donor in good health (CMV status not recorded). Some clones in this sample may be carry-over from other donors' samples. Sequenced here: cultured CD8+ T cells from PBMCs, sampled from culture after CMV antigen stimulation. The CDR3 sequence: CASSLSVTNYGYTF. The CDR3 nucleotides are TGTGCCAGCAGTTTATCAGTAACAAACTATGGCTACACCTTC.